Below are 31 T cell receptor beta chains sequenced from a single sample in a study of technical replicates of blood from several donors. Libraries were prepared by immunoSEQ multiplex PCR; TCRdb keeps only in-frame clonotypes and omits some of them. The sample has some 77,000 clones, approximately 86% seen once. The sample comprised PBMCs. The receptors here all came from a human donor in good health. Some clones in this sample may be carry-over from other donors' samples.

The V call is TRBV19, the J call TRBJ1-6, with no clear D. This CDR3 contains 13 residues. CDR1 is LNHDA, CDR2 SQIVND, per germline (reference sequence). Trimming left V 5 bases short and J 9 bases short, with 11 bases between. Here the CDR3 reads CASSPISTSPLHF. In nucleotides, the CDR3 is TGTGCCAGTAGTCCTATTAGTACTTCACCCCTCCACTTT.

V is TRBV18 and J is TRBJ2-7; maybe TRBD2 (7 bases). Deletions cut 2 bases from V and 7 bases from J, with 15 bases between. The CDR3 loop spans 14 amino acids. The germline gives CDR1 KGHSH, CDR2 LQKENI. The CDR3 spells CASSPIGGAGEQYF. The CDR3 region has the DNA TGTGCCAGCTCACCAATTGGGGGGGCTGGGGAGCAGTACTTC.

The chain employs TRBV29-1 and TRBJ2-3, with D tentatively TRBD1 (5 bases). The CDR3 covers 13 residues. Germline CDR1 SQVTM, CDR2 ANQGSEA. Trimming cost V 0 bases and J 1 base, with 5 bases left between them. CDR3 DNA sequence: TGCAGCGTTGAAGACAGGGGCACAGATACGCAGTATTTT. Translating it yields CSVEDRGTDTQYF.

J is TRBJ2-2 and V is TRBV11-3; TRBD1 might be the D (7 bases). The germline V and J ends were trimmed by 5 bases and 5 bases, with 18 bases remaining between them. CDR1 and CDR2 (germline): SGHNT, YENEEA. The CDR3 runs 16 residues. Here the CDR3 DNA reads TGTGCCAGCAGCCCTTATGGAGGGGGCATTACCGGGGAGCTGTTTTTT. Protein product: CASSPYGGGITGELFF.

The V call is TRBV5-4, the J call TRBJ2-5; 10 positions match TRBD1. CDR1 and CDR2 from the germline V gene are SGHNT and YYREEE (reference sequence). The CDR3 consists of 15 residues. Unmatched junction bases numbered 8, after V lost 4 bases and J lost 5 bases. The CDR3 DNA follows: TGTGCCAGCAGCCAAGACAGGGGGCGGCTGGAGACCCAGTACTTC. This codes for CASSQDRGRLETQYF.

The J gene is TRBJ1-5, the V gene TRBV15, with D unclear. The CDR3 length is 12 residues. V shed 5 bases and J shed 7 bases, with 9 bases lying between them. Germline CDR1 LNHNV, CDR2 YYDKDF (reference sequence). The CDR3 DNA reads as TGTGCCACCAGCGGCTTCGGGCAGCCCCAGCATTTT. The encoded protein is CATSGFGQPQHF.

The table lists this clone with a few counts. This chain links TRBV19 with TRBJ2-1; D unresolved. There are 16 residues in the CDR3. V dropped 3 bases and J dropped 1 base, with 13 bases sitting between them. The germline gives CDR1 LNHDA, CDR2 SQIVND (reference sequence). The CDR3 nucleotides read TGTGCCAGTAGTATGGGCGATCGTCCTTCCTACAATGAGCAGTTCTTC. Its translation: CASSMGDRPSYNEQFF.

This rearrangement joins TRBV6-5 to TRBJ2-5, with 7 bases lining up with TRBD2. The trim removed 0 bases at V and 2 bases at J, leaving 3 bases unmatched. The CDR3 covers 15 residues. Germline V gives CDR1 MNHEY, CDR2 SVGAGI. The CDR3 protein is CASSYSGRVQETQYF. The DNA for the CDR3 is TGTGCCAGCAGTTACTCGGGGAGGGTTCAAGAGACCCAGTACTTC.

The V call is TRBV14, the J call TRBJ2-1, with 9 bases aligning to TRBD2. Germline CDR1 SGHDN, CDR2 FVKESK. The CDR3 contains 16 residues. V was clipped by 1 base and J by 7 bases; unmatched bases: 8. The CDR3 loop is CASSQGLGTSINEQFF. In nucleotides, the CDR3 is TGTGCCAGCAGCCAAGGGCTAGGGACTAGCATTAATGAGCAGTTCTTC.

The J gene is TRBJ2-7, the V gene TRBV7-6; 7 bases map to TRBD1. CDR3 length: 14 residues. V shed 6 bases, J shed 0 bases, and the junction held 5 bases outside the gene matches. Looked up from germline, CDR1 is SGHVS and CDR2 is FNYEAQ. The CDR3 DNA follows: TGTGCCAGCAGTTGGGACAGCGACTCCTACGAGCAGTACTTC. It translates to CASSWDSDSYEQYF.

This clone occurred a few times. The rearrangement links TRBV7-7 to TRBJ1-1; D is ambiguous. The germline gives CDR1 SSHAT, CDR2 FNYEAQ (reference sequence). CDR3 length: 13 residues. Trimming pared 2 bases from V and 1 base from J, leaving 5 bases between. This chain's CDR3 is CASSLSGNTEAFF. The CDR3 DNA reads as TGTGCCAGCAGCTTATCAGGGAACACTGAAGCTTTCTTT.

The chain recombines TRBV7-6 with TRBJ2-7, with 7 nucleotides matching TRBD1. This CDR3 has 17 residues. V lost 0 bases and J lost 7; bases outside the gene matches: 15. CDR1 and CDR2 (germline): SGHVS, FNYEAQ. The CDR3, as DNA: TGTGCCAGCAGCTTAGCACCCGAGGGGGAAACGACAGGGGAGCAGTACTTC. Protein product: CASSLAPEGETTGEQYF.

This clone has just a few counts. The CDR3 DNA follows: TGTGCCAGCAGCCAAGTGGGGGCAACTAACACCATATATTTT. It translates to CASSQVGATNTIYF. The chain has TRBV4-2 and TRBJ1-3; D perhaps matches TRBD1 (6 bases). V dropped 1 base and J dropped 7 bases, with 11 bases sitting between them. The CDR3 length is 14 residues. CDR1 is LGHNA, CDR2 YNFKEQ, per germline.

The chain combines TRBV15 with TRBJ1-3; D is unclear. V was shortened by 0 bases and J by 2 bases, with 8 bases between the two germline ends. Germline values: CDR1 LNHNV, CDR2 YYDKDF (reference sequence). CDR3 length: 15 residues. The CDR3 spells CATSRDRRTGNTIYF. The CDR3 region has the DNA TGTGCCACCAGCAGAGATCGGAGGACTGGAAACACCATATATTTT.

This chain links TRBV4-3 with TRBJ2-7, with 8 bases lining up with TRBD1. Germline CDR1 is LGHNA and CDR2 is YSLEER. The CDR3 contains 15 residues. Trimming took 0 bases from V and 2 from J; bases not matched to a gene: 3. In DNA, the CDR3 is TGCGCCAGCAGCCAAGATGGGACAGGAGCCTACGAGCAGTACTTC. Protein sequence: CASSQDGTGAYEQYF.

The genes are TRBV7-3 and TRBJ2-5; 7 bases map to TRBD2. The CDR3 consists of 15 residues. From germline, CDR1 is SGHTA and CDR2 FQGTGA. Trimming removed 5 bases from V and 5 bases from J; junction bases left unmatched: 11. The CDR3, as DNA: TGTGCCAGCAGCCTTTCGGGACTACGCACGGAGACCCAGTACTTC. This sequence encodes CASSLSGLRTETQYF.

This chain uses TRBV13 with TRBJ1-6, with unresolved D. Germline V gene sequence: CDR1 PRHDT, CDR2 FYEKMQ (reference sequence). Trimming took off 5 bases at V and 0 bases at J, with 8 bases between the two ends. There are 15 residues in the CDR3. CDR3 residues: CASSVGSSYNSPLHF. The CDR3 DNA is TGTGCCAGCAGCGTCGGGAGCTCCTATAATTCACCCCTCCACTTT.

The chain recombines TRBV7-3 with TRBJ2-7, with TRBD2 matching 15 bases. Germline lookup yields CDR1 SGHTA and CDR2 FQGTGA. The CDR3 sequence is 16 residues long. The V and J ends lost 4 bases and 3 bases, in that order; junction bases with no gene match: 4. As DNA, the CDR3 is TGTGCCAGCAGCTCAAGGACTAGCGGGAGGGTCTACGAGCAGTACTTC. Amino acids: CASSSRTSGRVYEQYF. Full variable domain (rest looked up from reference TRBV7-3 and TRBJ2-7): GAGVSQTPSNKVTEKGKYVELRCDPISGHTALYWYRQSLGQGPEFLIYFQGTGAADDSGLPNDRFFAVRPEGSVSTLKIQRTERGDSAVYLCASSSRTSGRVYEQYFGPGTRLTVT.

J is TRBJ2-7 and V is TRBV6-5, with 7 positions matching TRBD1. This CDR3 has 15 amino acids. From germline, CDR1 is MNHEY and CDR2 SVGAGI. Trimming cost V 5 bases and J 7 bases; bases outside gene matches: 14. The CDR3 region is CASSPLGGRGWEQYF. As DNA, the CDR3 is TGTGCCAGCAGTCCCCTGGGCGGCAGGGGGTGGGAGCAGTACTTC.

The CDR3 DNA is TGTGCCAGCAGCGCGGACAGGACCTACGAGCAGTACTTC. Amino acids: CASSADRTYEQYF. The chain recombines TRBV5-4 with TRBJ2-7, with TRBD1 matching 7 bases. Germline lookup yields CDR1 SGHNT and CDR2 YYREEE (reference sequence). The CDR3 is 13 amino acids. V shed 4 bases, J shed 2 bases, and the junction held 3 bases outside the gene matches.

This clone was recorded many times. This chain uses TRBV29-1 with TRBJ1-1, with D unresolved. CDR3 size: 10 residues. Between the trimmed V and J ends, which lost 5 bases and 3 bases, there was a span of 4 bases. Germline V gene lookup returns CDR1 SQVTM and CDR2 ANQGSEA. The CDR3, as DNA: TGCAGCGTTCCGGACACTGAAGCTTTCTTT. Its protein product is CSVPDTEAFF.

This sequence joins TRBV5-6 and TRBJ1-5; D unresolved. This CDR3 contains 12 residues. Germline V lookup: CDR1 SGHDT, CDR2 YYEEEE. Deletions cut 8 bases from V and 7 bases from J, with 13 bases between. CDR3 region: CAREPGPQPQHF. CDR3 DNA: TGTGCCAGAGAGCCGGGTCCGCAGCCCCAGCATTTT.

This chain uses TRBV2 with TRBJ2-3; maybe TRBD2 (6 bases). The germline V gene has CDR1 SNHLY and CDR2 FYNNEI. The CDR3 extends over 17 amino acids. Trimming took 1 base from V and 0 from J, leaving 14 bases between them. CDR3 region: CASSEGTSMGSTDTQYF. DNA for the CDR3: TGTGCCAGCAGTGAAGGCACTAGCATGGGGAGCACAGATACGCAGTATTTT. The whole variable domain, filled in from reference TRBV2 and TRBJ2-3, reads EPEVTQTPSHQVTQMGQEVILRCVPISNHLYFYWYRQILGQKVEFLVSFYNNEISEKSEIFDDQFSVERPDGSNFTLKIRSTKLEDSAMYFCASSEGTSMGSTDTQYFGPGTRLTVL.

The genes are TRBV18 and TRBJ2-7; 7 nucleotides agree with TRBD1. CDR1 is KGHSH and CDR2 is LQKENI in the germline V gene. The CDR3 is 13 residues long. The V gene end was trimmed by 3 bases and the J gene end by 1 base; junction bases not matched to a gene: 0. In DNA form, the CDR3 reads TGTGCCAGCTCACCGGGACAGTCCTACGAGCAGTACTTC. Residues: CASSPGQSYEQYF.

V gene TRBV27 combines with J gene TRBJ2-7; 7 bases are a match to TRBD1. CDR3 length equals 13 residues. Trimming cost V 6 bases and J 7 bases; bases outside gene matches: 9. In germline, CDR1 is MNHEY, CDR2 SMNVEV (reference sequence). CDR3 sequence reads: CASRPNRGWEQYF. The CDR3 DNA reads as TGTGCCAGCAGACCCAACAGGGGTTGGGAGCAGTACTTC.

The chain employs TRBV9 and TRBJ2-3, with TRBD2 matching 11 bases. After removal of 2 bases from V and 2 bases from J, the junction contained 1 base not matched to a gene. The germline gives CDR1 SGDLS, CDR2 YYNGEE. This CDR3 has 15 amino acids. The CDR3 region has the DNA TGTGCCAGCAGCGTTAGCGGGGGGGTCACAGATACGCAGTATTTT. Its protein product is CASSVSGGVTDTQYF.

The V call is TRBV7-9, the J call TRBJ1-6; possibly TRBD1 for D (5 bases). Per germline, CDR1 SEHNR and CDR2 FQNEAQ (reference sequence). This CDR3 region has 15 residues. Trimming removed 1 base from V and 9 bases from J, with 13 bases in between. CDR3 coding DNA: TGTGCCAGCAGCTTAGGGCAGGGTACTGGTTCACCCCTCCACTTT. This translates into CASSLGQGTGSPLHF.

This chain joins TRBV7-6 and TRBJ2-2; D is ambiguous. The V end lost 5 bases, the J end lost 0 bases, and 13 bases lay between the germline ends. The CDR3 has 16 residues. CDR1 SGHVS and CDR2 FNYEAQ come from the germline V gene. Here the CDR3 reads CASSPQKATNTGELFF. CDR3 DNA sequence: TGTGCCAGCAGCCCACAGAAGGCTACGAACACCGGGGAGCTGTTTTTT.

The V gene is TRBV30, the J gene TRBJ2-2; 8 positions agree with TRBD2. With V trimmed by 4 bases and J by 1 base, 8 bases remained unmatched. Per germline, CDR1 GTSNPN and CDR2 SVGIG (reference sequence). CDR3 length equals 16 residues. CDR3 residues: CAWTVRLAGNTGELFF. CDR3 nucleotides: TGTGCCTGGACCGTGCGGCTAGCGGGGAACACCGGGGAGCTGTTTTTT. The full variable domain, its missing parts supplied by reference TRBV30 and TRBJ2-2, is SQTIHQWPATLVQPVGSPLSLECTVEGTSNPNLYWYRQAAGRGLQLLFYSVGIGQISSEVPQNLSASRPQDRQFILSSKKLLLSDSGFYLCAWTVRLAGNTGELFFGEGSRLTVL.

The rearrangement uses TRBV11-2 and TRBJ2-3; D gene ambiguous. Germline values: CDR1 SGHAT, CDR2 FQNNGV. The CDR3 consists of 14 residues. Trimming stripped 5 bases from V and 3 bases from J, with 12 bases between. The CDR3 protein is CASSVYDWTDTQYF. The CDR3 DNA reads TGTGCCAGCAGCGTATATGACTGGACAGATACGCAGTATTTT.

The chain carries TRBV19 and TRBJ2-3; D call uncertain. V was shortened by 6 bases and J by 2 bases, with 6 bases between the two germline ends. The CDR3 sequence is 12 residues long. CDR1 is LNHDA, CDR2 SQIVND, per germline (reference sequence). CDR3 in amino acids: CASRRNTDTQYF. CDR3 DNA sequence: TGTGCCAGTAGGAGGAACACAGATACGCAGTATTTT.